A single sample gave rise to the 5 T cell receptor beta chains below, sequenced in a study of cytomegalovirus exposure and HLA in healthy donors. 13 Jbeta primers and 60 Vbeta primers were used for the PCR. Profiling relied on immunoSEQ multiplex PCR, and the TCRdb table lists in-frame clones only, not all of them. The data hold about 170,000 clones, with about three quarters observed a single time. What was sequenced was PBMCs. The receptor source for this set is a female donor in good health and CMV-seronegative.

The chain is built from TRBV30 and TRBJ1-2; 7 nucleotides agree with TRBD1. With V trimmed by 3 bases and J by 3 bases, 7 bases remained unmatched. This CDR3 is 14 amino acids long. The germline gives CDR1 GTSNPN, CDR2 SVGIG (reference sequence). The CDR3 DNA sequence: TGTGCCTGGAGACTGGGACAGAGCTACTATGGCTACACCTTC. It codes for CAWRLGQSYYGYTF.

A single count supports this clone. The chain joins TRBV5-5 to TRBJ2-7; 7 bases fit TRBD2. The junction had 14 bases not matched to a gene; V was cut back by 5 bases and J by 6 bases. Per germline, CDR1 SGHKS and CDR2 YYEKEE (reference sequence). This CDR3 spans 15 amino acids. The CDR3 reads CASSWEGGPTGEQYF. For the CDR3, the DNA is TGTGCCAGCAGTTGGGAGGGAGGACCCACCGGCGAGCAGTACTTC. The entire variable domain, with the rest obtained from reference TRBV5-5 and TRBJ2-7, is as follows: DAGVTQSPTHLIKTRGQQVTLRCSPISGHKSVSWYQQVLGQGPQFIFQYYEKEERGRGNFPDRFSARQFPNYSSELNVNALLLGDSALYLCASSWEGGPTGEQYFGPGTRLTVT.

The V and J genes are TRBV10-1 and TRBJ2-5; 10 bases are shared with TRBD2. The DNA end is a closer match to TRBJ2-7, so the J assignment may be wrong. CDR3 size: 16 residues. Germline V gene lookup returns CDR1 WNHNN and CDR2 SYGVQD (reference sequence). The CDR3 here is CASSESLAGEGYEQYF. CDR3 DNA sequence: TGCGCCAGCAGTGAGTCCCTAGCGGGAGAAGGGTACGAGCAGTACTTC.

V gene TRBV11-2 combines with J gene TRBJ2-7; TRBD1 aligns across 8 bases. The CDR3 is 15 amino acids. Trimming cost V 1 base and J 5 bases; bases outside gene matches: 7. CDR1 and CDR2 from the germline V gene are SGHAT and FQNNGV. CDR3 nucleotides: TGTGCCAGCAGCTTAGCGAGGACAGGGTACCACGAGCAGTACTTC. This gives the protein CASSLARTGYHEQYF.

The rearrangement links TRBV5-1 to TRBJ2-7, with D uncertain. Trimming cost V 3 bases and J 0 bases, with 4 bases left between them. The CDR3 runs to 12 residues. From germline, CDR1 is SGHRS and CDR2 YFSETQ. CDR3 bases: TGCGCCAGCAGCTCGAGCTCCTACGAGCAGTACTTC. This gives the protein CASSSSSYEQYF.